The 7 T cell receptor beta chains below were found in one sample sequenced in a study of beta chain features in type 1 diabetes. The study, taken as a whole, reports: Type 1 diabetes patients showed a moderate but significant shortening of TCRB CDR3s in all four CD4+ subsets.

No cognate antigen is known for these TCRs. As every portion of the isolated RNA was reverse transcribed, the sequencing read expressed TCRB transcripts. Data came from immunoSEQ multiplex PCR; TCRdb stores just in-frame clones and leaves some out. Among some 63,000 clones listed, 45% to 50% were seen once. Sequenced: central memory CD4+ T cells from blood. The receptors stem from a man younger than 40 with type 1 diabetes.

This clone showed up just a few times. The CDR3 DNA sequence: TGTGCCAGCAGCTCTTCGACTAGCGGGAGAAGGTTCTTC. It specifies CASSSSTSGRRFF. The rearrangement uses TRBV11-3 and TRBJ2-1; 12 positions agree with TRBD2. The CDR3 is 13 residues long. Trimming cost V 4 bases and J 15 bases; bases outside gene matches: 7. The germline CDR1 and CDR2 sequences are SGHNT and YENEEA.

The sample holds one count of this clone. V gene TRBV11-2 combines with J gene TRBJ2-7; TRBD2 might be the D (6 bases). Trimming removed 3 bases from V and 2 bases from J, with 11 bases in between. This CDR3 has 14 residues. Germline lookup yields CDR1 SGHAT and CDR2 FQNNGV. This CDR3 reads CASSFTSRTYEQYF. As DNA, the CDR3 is TGTGCCAGCAGCTTCACTAGCCGAACCTACGAGCAGTACTTC.

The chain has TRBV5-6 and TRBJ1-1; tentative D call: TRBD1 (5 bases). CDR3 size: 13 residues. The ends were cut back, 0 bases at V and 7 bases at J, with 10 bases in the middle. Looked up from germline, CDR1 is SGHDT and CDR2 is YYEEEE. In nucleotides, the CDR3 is TGTGCCAGCAGCTTGGCACCAGGGTATGAAGCTTTCTTT. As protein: CASSLAPGYEAFF.

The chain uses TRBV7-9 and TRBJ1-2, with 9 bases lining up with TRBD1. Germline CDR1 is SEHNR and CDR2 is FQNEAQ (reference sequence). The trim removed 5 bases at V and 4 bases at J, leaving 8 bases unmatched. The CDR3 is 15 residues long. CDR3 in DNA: TGTGCCAGCAGCCCGGGACAGGGAGACGGCTATGGCTACACCTTC. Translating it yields CASSPGQGDGYGYTF.

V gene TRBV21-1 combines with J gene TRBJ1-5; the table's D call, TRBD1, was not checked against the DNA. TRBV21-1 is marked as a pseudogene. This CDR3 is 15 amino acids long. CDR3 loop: CASRPKTGDNQPQHF. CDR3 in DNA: TGTGCCAGCAGACCCAAAACAGGGGACAATCAGCCCCAGCATTTT.

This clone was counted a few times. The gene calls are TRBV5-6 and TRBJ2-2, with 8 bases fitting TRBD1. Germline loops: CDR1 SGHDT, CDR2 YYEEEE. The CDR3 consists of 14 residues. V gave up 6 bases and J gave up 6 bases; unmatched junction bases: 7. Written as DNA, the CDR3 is TGTGCCAGCACCAGACAGGGGTTCCCCGGGGAGCTGTTTTTT. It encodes CASTRQGFPGELFF.

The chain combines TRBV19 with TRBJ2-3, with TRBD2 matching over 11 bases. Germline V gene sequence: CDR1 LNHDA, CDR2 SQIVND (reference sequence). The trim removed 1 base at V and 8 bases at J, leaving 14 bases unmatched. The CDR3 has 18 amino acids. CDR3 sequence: CASSIVASGGSDSGTQYF. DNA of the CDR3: TGTGCCAGTAGTATAGTGGCTAGCGGGGGGTCTGATTCAGGTACGCAGTATTTT.